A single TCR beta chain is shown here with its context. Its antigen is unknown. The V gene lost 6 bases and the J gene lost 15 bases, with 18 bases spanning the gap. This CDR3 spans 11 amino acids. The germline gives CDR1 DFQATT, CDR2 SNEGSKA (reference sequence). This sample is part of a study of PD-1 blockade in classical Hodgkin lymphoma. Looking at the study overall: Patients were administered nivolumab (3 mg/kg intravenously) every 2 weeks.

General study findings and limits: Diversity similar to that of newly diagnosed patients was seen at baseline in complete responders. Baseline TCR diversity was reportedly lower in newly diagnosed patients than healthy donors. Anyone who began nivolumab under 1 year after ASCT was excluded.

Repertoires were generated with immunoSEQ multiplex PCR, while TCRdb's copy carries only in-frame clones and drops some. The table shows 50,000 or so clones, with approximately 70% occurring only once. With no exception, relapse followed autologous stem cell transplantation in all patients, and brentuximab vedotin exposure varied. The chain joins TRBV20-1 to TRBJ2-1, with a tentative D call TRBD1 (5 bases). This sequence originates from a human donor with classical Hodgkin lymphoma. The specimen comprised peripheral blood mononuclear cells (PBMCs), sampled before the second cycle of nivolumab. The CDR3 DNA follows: TGCAGTGCCACGAGCCCGTTGGGGCTGTTCTTC. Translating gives CSATSPLGLFF.